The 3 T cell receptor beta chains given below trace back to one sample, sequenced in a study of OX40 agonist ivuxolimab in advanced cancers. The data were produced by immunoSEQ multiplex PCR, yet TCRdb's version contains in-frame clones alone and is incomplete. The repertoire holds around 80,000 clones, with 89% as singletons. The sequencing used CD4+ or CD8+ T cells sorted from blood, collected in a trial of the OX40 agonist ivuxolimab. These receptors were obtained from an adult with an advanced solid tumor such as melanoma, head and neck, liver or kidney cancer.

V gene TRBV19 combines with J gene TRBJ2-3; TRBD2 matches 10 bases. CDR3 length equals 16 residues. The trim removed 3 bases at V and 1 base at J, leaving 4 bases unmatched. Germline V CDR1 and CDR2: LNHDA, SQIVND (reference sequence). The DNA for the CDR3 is TGTGCCAGTAGTATCCCTGGACTAGCGGGCACAGATACGCAGTATTTT. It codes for CASSIPGLAGTDTQYF.

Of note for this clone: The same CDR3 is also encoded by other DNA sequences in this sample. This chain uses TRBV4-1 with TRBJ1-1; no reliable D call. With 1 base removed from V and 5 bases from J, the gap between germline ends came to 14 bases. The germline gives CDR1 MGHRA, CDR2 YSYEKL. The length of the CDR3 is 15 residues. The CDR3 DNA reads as TGCGCCAGCAGCCAAGGAGTCGAGCTGGTTACTGAAGCTTTCTTT. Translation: CASSQGVELVTEAFF.

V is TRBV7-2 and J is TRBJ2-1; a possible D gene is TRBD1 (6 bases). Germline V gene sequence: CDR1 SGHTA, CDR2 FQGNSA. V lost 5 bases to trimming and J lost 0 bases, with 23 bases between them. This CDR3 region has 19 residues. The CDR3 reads CASSINRVSGPSSYNEQFF. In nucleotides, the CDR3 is TGTGCCAGCAGCATCAACAGGGTCTCGGGACCGAGCTCCTACAATGAGCAGTTCTTC.